This T cell receptor beta chain stems from a study of blood T cells in healthy people across ages. Whole-study findings and limits: PBMCs that were unsorted prevented a conclusive naive versus antigen-experienced comparison. Any changes in expanded clonotypes were possibly confounded, as donor CMV status remained unknown.

Primed by a sample-barcoded 5' primer and a J-beta primer mix, a second PCR proceeded for about 6 to 11 cycles. TCRdb re-analysed the 5' RACE reads in MiXCR, keeping a single row per CDR3 protein. The data contain fewer than 950,000 distinct CDR3 sequences, 35% to 40% of them seen just once; the ten biggest clones take up around 13%. The germline V and J ends were trimmed by 6 bases and 4 bases, with 12 bases remaining between them. Germline assignment: CDR1 DFQATT and CDR2 SNEGSKA (reference sequence). The CDR3 is 12 amino acids. This clonotype was found a few times. The target antigen is unknown. The rearrangement links TRBV20-1 to TRBJ1-2; D not certain. This TCR derives from a man between 18 and 35 years old in good health. The sample comprised blood. CDR3: CSADRELYGYTF. In DNA, the CDR3 is TGCAGTGCGGACCGGGAACTCTATGGCTACACCTTC.